The sequence of this T cell receptor beta chain was determined in a study of cytomegalovirus exposure and HLA in healthy donors. Across the study: There were around 100 million unique TCR beta sequences, drawn from roughly 200 million T cells, in an earlier analysis.

Primers: 60 Vbeta forward and 13 Jbeta reverse. TCRdb keeps only in-frame clones here, not all; method: immunoSEQ multiplex PCR. Among some 35,000 clones listed, roughly two thirds were seen once. Notes on this clone: Antigen specificity is unknown.

V lost 6 bases to trimming and J lost 4 bases, with 15 bases between them. This CDR3 is 14 amino acids long. Germline CDR1 MDHEN, CDR2 SYDVKM. General study points: It is likely that the observed cluster of highly shared sequence variants was a sequencing artifact. Previously analyzed data showed that most TCR beta V segments were productive at a frequency of about 87% or about 30%. Per a later analysis, under 20,000 TCR beta sequences showed association with HLA alleles at 0.05 false discovery rate.

The sequenced sample consisted of PBMCs. The TCR sequence derives from a man aged 30 to 39 in good health and CMV-seronegative. The chain couples TRBV28 to TRBJ1-1; a weak D match, TRBD1 (6 bases). CDR3 amino acids: CASRWAGAGTEAFF. CDR3 coding DNA: TGTGCCAGCAGGTGGGCAGGGGCCGGCACTGAAGCTTTCTTT.